These 28 T cell receptor beta chains came from one sample sequenced in a study of blood T cells in healthy people across ages. Together with a sample-barcoded 5' primer, a J-beta primer mix was included in a second PCR lasting roughly 6 to 12 cycles. MiXCR was run by TCRdb on the 5' RACE reads, yielding one entry per CDR3 protein. The sample records about 1.1 million distinct CDR3 sequences, around two fifths being singletons. Sample: blood. The receptors stem from a man between 18 and 29 years old in good health.

The rearrangement joins TRBV27 to TRBJ2-7; D assignment may be TRBD1 or TRBD2 (5 bases each). V dropped 2 bases and J dropped 10 bases, with 15 bases sitting between them. The V gene's germline CDR1 is MNHEY and CDR2 SMNVEV (reference sequence). This CDR3 has 13 amino acids. DNA of the CDR3: TGTGCCAGCAGTTTACGACCCGCACGGGACCAGTACTTC. It specifies CASSLRPARDQYF.

The J gene is TRBJ2-1, the V gene TRBV14; TRBD1 matches at 8 bases. CDR3 length equals 16 residues. V was clipped by 1 base and J by 7 bases; unmatched bases: 9. The germline CDR1 and CDR2 sequences are SGHDN and FVKESK. The DNA of the CDR3 is TGTGCCAGCAGCCAAGCTTGGAGGACAGGGCATAATGAGCAGTTCTTC. Translating gives CASSQAWRTGHNEQFF. The full variable domain, completed using reference TRBV14 and TRBJ2-1, is EAGVTQFPSHSVIEKGQTVTLRCDPISGHDNLYWYRRVMGKEIKFLLHFVKESKQDESGMPNNRFLAERTGGTYSTLKVQPAELEDSGVYFCASSQAWRTGHNEQFFGPGTRLTVL.

The chain combines TRBV12-3 or TRBV12-4 with TRBJ2-4; D is perhaps TRBD1 (6 bases). The last part of the DNA fits TRBJ2-7 better; the J call may be wrong. This CDR3 spans 14 amino acids. CDR3 residues: CASSLGDTVLEQYF. CDR3 nucleotides: TGTGCCAGCAGTTTGGGGGACACGGTCCTCGAGCAGTACTTC.

The chain combines TRBV5-1 with TRBJ2-1; 10 bases line up with TRBD2. The closer fit of TRBJ2-7 to the DNA end suggests the J call may be wrong. CDR1 is SGHRS and CDR2 is YFSETQ in the germline V gene. The CDR3 is 16 residues long. CDR3 residues: CASSLVLAGVYNEQYF. For the CDR3, the DNA is TGCGCCAGCAGCTTGGTCCTAGCGGGGGTATACAATGAGCAGTACTTC.

In the case of this clonotype: At one end, the junction sequence differs from germline, possibly due to a read error. The genes are TRBV20-1 and TRBJ1-2; the D is unclear. Germline CDR1 reads DFQATT; CDR2 reads SNEGSKA (reference sequence). This CDR3 has 14 amino acids. Here the CDR3 DNA reads TGTAGTGCTGGTGATGGGTTCCGAGACTATGGCTACACCTTC. Its translation: CSAGDGFRDYGYTF.

The chain uses TRBV4-3 and TRBJ2-7; 7 bases line up with TRBD2. CDR1 is LGHNA and CDR2 is YSLEER in the germline V gene. The CDR3 has 15 amino acids. The J segment lost 0 bases and the V segment lost 4 bases, leaving 6 bases of the junction unmatched. As DNA, the CDR3 is TGCGCCAGCAGCCGACCCCGGGACTACTCCTACGAGCAGTACTTC. Translating it yields CASSRPRDYSYEQYF.

This clonotype turned up a few times. The chain has TRBV20-1 and TRBJ1-1; possibly TRBD1 for D (6 bases). V lost 1 base and J 7 bases, leaving 13 bases between the germline ends. CDR1 DFQATT and CDR2 SNEGSKA come from the germline V gene (reference sequence). The CDR3 extends over 13 amino acids. Here the CDR3 DNA reads TGCAGTGCTAGAGTCCGACAGGTTTTTGAAGCTTTCTTT. This translates into CSARVRQVFEAFF.

This clonotype was detected ten times or more. The chain combines TRBV20-1 with TRBJ2-7, with TRBD1 matching 9 bases. V shed 7 bases and J 4 bases; nucleotides not matched to a gene: 14. Germline assignment: CDR1 DFQATT and CDR2 SNEGSKA (reference sequence). This CDR3 has 15 residues. The CDR3 loop reads CSVSRGGTGSYEQYF. For the CDR3, the DNA is TGCAGTGTCTCACGAGGGGGGACAGGGTCGTACGAGCAGTACTTC.

This clonotype was counted only a few times. The junction and the germline gene differ at one end; a read error may be behind it. The V call is TRBV7-7, the J call TRBJ2-1; D might be TRBD1 (8 bases). CDR3 length: 16 amino acids. The V gene's germline CDR1 is SSHAT and CDR2 FNYEAQ (reference sequence). The CDR3, as DNA: TGTGCTAGCAGCTTAGCGGGTGCAGGGGGCCGGAATGAGCAGTTCTTC. This translates into CASSLAGAGGRNEQFF.

There are a few counts of this clonotype. The chain recombines TRBV7-9 with TRBJ1-2; D ambiguous. Germline lookup yields CDR1 SEHNR and CDR2 FQNEAQ (reference sequence). The CDR3 length is 18 residues. Trimming pared 2 bases from V and 2 bases from J, leaving 21 bases between. CDR3 sequence (DNA): TGTGCCAGCAGCTTAAAATCGGGCAGTGCCCCTTCGAACTATGGCTACACCTTC. It codes for CASSLKSGSAPSNYGYTF. Supplemented by reference TRBV7-9 and TRBJ1-2, the full variable domain reads DTGVSQNPRHKITKRGQNVTFRCDPISEHNRLYWYRQTLGQGPEFLTYFQNEAQLEKSRLLSDRFSAERPKGSFSTLEIQRTEQGDSAMYLCASSLKSGSAPSNYGYTFGSGTRLTVV.

V gene TRBV7-2 combines with J gene TRBJ1-2; tentative D call: TRBD1 (5 bases). This CDR3 is 17 amino acids long. The germline CDR1 and CDR2 sequences are SGHTA and FQGNSA. V lost 5 bases and J lost 2, with 21 bases in between. The CDR3 protein is CASSLHERDLGNYGYTF. DNA for the CDR3: TGTGCCAGCAGCCTCCACGAAAGGGACCTGGGGAACTATGGCTACACCTTC.

The J gene is TRBJ1-4, the V gene TRBV4-2, with D possibly being TRBD1 (6 bases). The CDR3 sequence is 17 residues long. The germline V gene encodes CDR1 LGHNA and CDR2 YNFKEQ. Between the trimmed V and J ends, which lost 0 bases and 8 bases, there was a span of 19 bases. The CDR3: CASSQEFAGANREKLFF. DNA for the CDR3: TGTGCCAGCAGCCAAGAATTTGCAGGGGCGAATCGGGAAAAACTGTTTTTT.

The J gene is TRBJ1-1, the V gene TRBV5-1; D ambiguous. The CDR3 runs 13 residues. Germline V CDR1 and CDR2: SGHRS, YFSETQ. V lost 7 bases, J lost 1 base, and 11 bases lay in between. DNA of the CDR3: TGCGCCAGCGGGAGCGAAGAGAACACTGAAGCTTTCTTT. Protein sequence: CASGSEENTEAFF.

The V gene is TRBV6-2 or TRBV6-3, the J gene TRBJ2-1; TRBD2 matches at 10 bases. Germline V gene lookup returns CDR1 MNHEY and CDR2 SVGEGT. V was clipped by 7 bases and J by 7 bases; unmatched bases: 7. The CDR3 length is 14 residues. Here the CDR3 reads CASNKRGGLNEQFF. The CDR3 DNA reads as TGTGCCAGCAACAAGCGGGGGGGCTTAAATGAGCAGTTCTTC.

This clonotype was recorded once. The rearrangement links TRBV4-1 to TRBJ1-1; a weak D match, TRBD1 (6 bases). The CDR3 loop spans 20 amino acids. Trimming took 0 bases from V and 1 from J, leaving 24 bases between them. Per the germline V gene, CDR1 is MGHRA and CDR2 is YSYEKL. The CDR3 loop reads CASSQESGVRQGRRNTEAFF. The DNA for the CDR3 is TGCGCCAGCAGCCAAGAATCAGGGGTGAGGCAGGGCCGGAGGAACACTGAAGCTTTCTTT.

The chain joins TRBV15 to TRBJ1-4; 11 bases fit TRBD1. V shed 6 bases and J 7 bases; nucleotides not matched to a gene: 4. CDR1 is LNHNV, CDR2 YYDKDF, per germline (reference sequence). CDR3 length equals 14 residues. CDR3 sequence: CATSTGTGGEKLFF. The DNA for the CDR3 is TGTGCCACCAGTACCGGGACAGGGGGTGAAAAACTGTTTTTT.

This clonotype was recorded a few times. The chain recombines TRBV7-8 with TRBJ2-1, with D perhaps TRBD2 (7 bases). The V end was cut by 2 bases, the J end by 7 bases, with 15 bases between. Germline V lookup: CDR1 SGHVS, CDR2 FQNEAQ. This CDR3 has 15 residues. CDR3 in DNA: TGTGCCAGCAGCTTATTGCGGGGGCGTGGAAATGAGCAGTTCTTC. It translates to CASSLLRGRGNEQFF. Based on the CDR3 plus reference TRBV7-8 and TRBJ2-1, the full variable domain is GAGVSQSPRYKVAKRGQDVALRCDPISGHVSLFWYQQALGQGPEFLTYFQNEAQLDKSGLPSDRFFAERPEGSVSTLKIQRTQQEDSAVYLCASSLLRGRGNEQFFGPGTRLTVL.

This rearrangement joins TRBV28 to TRBJ1-2, with a tentative D call TRBD1 (6 bases). Trimming removed 6 bases from V and 7 bases from J, with 15 bases in between. Germline V gene lookup returns CDR1 MDHEN and CDR2 SYDVKM. CDR3 length equals 13 residues. The DNA of the CDR3 is TGTGCCAGCAGCAGCCTTGGGGGCATTGGCTACACCTTC. Amino acid sequence: CASSSLGGIGYTF.

In DNA form, the CDR3 reads TGTGCCAGCAGCTTAGTCCCCCAGGGAGACTATGGCTACACCTTC. It translates to CASSLVPQGDYGYTF. The chain links TRBV7-2 to TRBJ1-2; D is possibly TRBD1 (5 bases). Trimming removed 1 base at V and 3 bases at J, with 12 bases between. The CDR3 is 15 amino acids. In germline, CDR1 is SGHTA, CDR2 FQGNSA.

The chain has TRBV6-2 or TRBV6-3 and TRBJ1-2; 8 bases line up with TRBD1. Germline V gene lookup returns CDR1 MNHEY and CDR2 SVGEGT. This CDR3 spans 13 amino acids. The V and J ends lost 6 bases and 5 bases, in that order; junction bases with no gene match: 5. The CDR3 DNA sequence: TGTGCCAGCAGCCAGGGGGCTTGGTATGGCTACACCTTC. This encodes CASSQGAWYGYTF.

This clonotype occurred a few times. This chain connects TRBV15 to TRBJ2-7, with D hard to call. V gave up 3 bases and J gave up 2 bases, with 20 bases separating them. Looked up from germline, CDR1 is LNHNV and CDR2 is YYDKDF (reference sequence). This CDR3 is built from 17 residues. Here the CDR3 reads CATSRILTEFPTYEQYF. DNA for the CDR3: TGTGCCACCAGCAGGATTTTAACAGAGTTTCCCACCTACGAGCAGTACTTC.

This clonotype was detected a few times. V gene TRBV4-3 combines with J gene TRBJ2-3; perhaps TRBD2 as D (6 bases). The CDR3 extends over 15 amino acids. V was pared by 1 base and J by 3 bases, with 11 bases between. Germline V gene data show CDR1 as LGHNA and CDR2 as YSLEER. CDR3 nucleotides: TGCGCCAGCAGCCAAGCACTAGCACCGACAGATACGCAGTATTTT. Its protein is CASSQALAPTDTQYF.

V is TRBV20-1 and J is TRBJ2-5, with TRBD2 as a possible D gene (5 bases). CDR3 length: 12 residues. From germline, CDR1 is DFQATT and CDR2 SNEGSKA (reference sequence). Trimming stripped 3 bases from V and 2 bases from J, with 7 bases between. The CDR3 sequence is CSASPGQETQYF. CDR3 sequence (DNA): TGCAGTGCTAGCCCGGGGCAAGAGACCCAGTACTTC.

This clonotype has just a few counts. J is TRBJ1-2 and V is TRBV12-3 or TRBV12-4; a weak D match, TRBD1 (6 bases). This CDR3 spans 14 amino acids. V was trimmed by 6 bases and J by 2 bases, leaving 13 bases between them. CDR3 in amino acids: CASSPHGQNYGYTF. The CDR3, as DNA: TGTGCCAGCAGCCCTCATGGACAGAACTATGGCTACACCTTC.

The rearrangement uses TRBV7-6 and TRBJ1-1; the match to TRBD1 covers 9 bases. Trimming at V came to 5 bases and at J to 3 bases, leaving 7 bases not matched to a gene. This CDR3 has 15 amino acids. Germline lookup yields CDR1 SGHVS and CDR2 FNYEAQ. DNA of the CDR3: TGTGCCAGCAGCCGAGCGACAGGGGGATACACTGAAGCTTTCTTT. This codes for CASSRATGGYTEAFF.

This clonotype was found a few times. The chain has TRBV19 and TRBJ1-5; D gene ambiguous. V was shortened by 9 bases and J by 4 bases, with 13 bases between the two germline ends. Germline assignment: CDR1 LNHDA and CDR2 SQIVND (reference sequence). CDR3 length equals 13 residues. CDR3: CARQEKRNQPQHF. Here the CDR3 DNA reads TGTGCCAGGCAGGAGAAGAGGAATCAGCCCCAGCATTTT.

The sample holds one count of this clonotype. This chain uses TRBV10-3 with TRBJ1-1; 8 positions match TRBD1. V lost 2 bases to trimming and J lost 5 bases; unmatched junction nucleotides: 10. CDR3 size: 16 residues. Germline CDR1 and CDR2: ENHRY and SYGVKD. For the CDR3, the DNA is TGTGCCATCAGTGAGGCGCAAACAGGGGGAAGAACTGAAGCTTTCTTT. Its translation is CAISEAQTGGRTEAFF.

The chain uses TRBV10-3 and TRBJ1-1; no definite D call. This CDR3 is 12 amino acids long. Looked up from germline, CDR1 is ENHRY and CDR2 is SYGVKD. The ends were cut back, 7 bases at V and 1 base at J, with 7 bases in the middle. The CDR3 DNA is TGTGCCATCAAAGCAGGGAACACTGAAGCTTTCTTT. Protein: CAIKAGNTEAFF.